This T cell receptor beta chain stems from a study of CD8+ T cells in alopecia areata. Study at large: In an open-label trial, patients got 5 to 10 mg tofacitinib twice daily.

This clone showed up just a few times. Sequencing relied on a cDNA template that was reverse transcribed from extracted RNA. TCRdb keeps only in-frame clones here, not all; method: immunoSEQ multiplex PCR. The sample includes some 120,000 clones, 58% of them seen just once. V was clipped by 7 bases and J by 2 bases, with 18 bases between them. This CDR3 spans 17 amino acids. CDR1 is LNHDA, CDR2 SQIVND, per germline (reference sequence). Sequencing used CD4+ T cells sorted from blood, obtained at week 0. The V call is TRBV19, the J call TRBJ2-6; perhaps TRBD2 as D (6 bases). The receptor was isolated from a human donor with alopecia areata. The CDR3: CASIKGQRATGANVLTF. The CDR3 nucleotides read TGTGCCAGTATCAAAGGCCAGCGGGCGACTGGGGCCAACGTCCTGACTTTC.